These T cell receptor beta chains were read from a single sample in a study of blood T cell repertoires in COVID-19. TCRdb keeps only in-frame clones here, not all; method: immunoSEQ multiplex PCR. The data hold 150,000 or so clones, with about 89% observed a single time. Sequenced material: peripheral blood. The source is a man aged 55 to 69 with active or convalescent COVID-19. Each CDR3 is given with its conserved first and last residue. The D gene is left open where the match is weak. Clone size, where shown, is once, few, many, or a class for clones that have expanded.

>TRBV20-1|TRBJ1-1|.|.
CSAQNTEAFF
TGCAGTGCTCAGAACACTGAAGCTTTCTTT
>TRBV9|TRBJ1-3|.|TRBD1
CASSSGQGGITNTIYF
TGTGCCAGCAGCTCGGGACAGGGAGGTATCACGAACACCATATATTTT
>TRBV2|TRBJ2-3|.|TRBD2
CASTPGGSSTDTQYF
TGTGCCAGCACTCCGGGCGGGAGTTCGACAGATACGCAGTATTTT
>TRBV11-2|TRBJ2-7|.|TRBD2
CASSPGTSALEQYF
TGTGCCAGCAGCCCCGGGACTAGTGCCTTGGAGCAGTACTTC
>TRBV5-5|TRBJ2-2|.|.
CASSSANTGELFF
TGTGCCAGCAGCTCCGCGAACACCGGGGAGCTGTTTTTT
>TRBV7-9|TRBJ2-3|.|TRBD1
CASSFWGQITDTQYF
TGTGCCAGCAGCTTCTGGGGACAGATCACAGATACGCAGTATTTT
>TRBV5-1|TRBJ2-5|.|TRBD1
CASRSTGGQETQYF
TGCGCCAGCAGATCCACAGGGGGCCAAGAGACCCAGTACTTC
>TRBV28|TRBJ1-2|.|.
CASSLFPYYGYTF
TGTGCCAGCAGTTTATTCCCCTACTATGGCTACACCTTC
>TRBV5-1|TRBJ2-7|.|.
CASSPGNRAYEQYF
TGCGCCAGCAGCCCCGGTAACAGGGCCTACGAGCAGTACTTC
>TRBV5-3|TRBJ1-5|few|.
CARSPRQVYQPQHF
TGTGCCAGAAGCCCTCGACAGGTTTATCAGCCCCAGCATTTT
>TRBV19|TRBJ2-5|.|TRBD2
CASDATGGREETQYF
TGTGCCAGCGACGCAACCGGCGGGAGGGAAGAGACCCAGTACTTC
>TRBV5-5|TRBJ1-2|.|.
CASSLAGRVFGYTF
TGTGCCAGCAGCTTGGCCGGCAGGGTGTTTGGCTACACCTTC
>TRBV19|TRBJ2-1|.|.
CASSIDDYAGYNEQFF
TGTGCCAGTAGTATAGACGACTATGCGGGTTACAATGAGCAGTTCTTC
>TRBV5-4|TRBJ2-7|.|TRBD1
CASSTGTGNYEQYF
TGTGCCAGCAGCACCGGGACAGGGAACTACGAGCAGTACTTC
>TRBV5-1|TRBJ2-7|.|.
CASRTGFHEQYF
TGCGCCAGTCGAACAGGGTTCCACGAGCAGTACTTC
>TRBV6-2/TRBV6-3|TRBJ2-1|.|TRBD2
CASSYSNQRGFF
TGTGCCAGCAGTTACTCGAACCAGCGGGGGTTCTTC
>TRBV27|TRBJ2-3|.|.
CASSLKGETDTQYF
TGTGCCAGCAGTTTAAAGGGGGAAACAGATACGCAGTATTTT
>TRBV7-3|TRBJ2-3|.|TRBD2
CASSLAGTSGDTQYF
TGTGCCAGCAGCTTAGCCGGGACTAGCGGCGATACGCAGTATTTT
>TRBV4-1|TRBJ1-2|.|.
CASTLGAGLGGYTF
TGCGCCAGCACCCTGGGGGCAGGGTTGGGTGGCTACACCTTC
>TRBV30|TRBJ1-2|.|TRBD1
CAWSREQGFYGYTF
TGTGCCTGGAGTAGGGAACAGGGGTTTTATGGCTACACCTTC
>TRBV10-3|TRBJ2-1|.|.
CAISESRNDEQFF
TGTGCCATCAGTGAGTCGAGAAACGATGAGCAGTTCTTC
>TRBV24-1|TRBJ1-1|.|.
CATLVMNTEAFF
TGTGCCACCCTCGTTATGAACACTGAAGCTTTCTTT